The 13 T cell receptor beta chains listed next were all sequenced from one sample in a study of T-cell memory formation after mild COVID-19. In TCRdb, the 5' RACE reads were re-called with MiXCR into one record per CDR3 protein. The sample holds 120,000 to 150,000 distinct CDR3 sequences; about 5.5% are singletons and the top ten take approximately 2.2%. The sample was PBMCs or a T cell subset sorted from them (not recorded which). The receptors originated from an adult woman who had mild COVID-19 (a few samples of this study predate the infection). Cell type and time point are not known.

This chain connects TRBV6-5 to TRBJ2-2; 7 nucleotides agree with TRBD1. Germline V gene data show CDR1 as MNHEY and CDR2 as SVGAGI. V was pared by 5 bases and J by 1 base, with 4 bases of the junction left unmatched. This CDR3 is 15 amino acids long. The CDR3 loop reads CASSQPGGNTGELFF. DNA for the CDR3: TGTGCCAGCAGTCAGCCAGGGGGGAACACCGGGGAGCTGTTTTTT.

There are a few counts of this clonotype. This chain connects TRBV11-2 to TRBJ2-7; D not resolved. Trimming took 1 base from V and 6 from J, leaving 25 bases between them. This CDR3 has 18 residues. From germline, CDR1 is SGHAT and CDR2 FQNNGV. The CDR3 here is CASSLGRGRRPTLIEQYF. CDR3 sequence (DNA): TGTGCCAGCAGCTTAGGCCGCGGAAGGCGCCCTACTTTGATCGAGCAGTACTTC.

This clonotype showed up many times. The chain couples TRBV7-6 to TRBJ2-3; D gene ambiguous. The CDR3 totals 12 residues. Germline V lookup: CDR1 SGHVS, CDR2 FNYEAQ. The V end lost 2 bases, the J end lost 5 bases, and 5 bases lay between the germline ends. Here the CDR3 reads CASSLFGDTQYF. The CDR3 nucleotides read TGTGCCAGCAGCTTATTCGGAGATACGCAGTATTTT.

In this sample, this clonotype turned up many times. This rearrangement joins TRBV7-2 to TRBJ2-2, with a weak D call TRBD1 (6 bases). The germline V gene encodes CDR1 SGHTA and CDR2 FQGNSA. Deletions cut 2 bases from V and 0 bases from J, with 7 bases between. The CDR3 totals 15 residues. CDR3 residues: CASSLQGSNTGELFF. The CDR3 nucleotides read TGTGCCAGCAGCTTACAGGGGTCGAACACCGGGGAGCTGTTTTTT.

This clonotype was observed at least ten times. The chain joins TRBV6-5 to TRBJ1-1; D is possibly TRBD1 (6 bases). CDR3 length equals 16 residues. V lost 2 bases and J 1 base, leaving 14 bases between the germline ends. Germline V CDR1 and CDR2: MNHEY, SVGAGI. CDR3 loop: CASSYGQGMGNTEAFF. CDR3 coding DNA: TGTGCCAGCAGTTACGGTCAGGGGATGGGGAACACTGAAGCTTTCTTT.

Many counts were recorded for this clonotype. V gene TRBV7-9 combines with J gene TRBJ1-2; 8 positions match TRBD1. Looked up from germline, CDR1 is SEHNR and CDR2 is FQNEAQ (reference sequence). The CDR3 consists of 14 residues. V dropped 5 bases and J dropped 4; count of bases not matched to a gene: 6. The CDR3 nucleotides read TGTGCCAGCAGCGCACTCGACAGGGGCTATGGCTACACCTTC. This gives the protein CASSALDRGYGYTF.

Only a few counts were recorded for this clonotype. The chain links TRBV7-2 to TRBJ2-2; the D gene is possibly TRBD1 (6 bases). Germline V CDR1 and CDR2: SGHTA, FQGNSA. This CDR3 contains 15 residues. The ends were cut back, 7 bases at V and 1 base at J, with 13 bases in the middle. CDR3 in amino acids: CASIHRVLNTGELFF. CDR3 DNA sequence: TGTGCCAGCATCCACAGGGTATTGAACACCGGGGAGCTGTTTTTT. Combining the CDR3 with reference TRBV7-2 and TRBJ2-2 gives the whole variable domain GAGVSQSPSNKVTEKGKDVELRCDPISGHTALYWYRQSLGQGLEFLIYFQGNSAPDKSGLPSDRFSAERTGGSVSTLTIQRTQQEDSAVYLCASIHRVLNTGELFFGEGSRLTVL.

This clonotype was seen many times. The CDR3 protein is CAWRMYYEQYF. DNA for the CDR3: TGTGCCTGGAGGATGTACTACGAGCAGTACTTC. V is TRBV30 and J is TRBJ2-7, with unresolved D. CDR1 GTSNPN and CDR2 SVGIG come from the germline V gene (reference sequence). This CDR3 region has 11 residues. Trimming took off 3 bases at V and 3 bases at J, with 6 bases between the two ends.

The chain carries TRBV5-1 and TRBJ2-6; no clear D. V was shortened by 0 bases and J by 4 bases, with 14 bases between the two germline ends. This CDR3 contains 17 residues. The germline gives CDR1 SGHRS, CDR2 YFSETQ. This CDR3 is CASSLGVVAGGANVLTF. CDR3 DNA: TGCGCCAGCAGCTTGGGGGTAGTCGCAGGCGGGGCCAACGTCCTGACTTTC.

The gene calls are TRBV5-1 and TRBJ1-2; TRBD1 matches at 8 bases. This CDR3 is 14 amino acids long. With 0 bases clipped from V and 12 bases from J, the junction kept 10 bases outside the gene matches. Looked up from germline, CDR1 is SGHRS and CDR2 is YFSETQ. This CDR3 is CASSLVSGQGGDTF. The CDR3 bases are TGCGCCAGCAGCTTGGTATCCGGACAGGGAGGGGACACCTTC. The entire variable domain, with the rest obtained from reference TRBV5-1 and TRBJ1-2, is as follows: KAGVTQTPRYLIKTRGQQVTLSCSPISGHRSVSWYQQTPGQGLQFLFEYFSETQRNKGNFPGRFSGRQFSNSRSEMNVSTLELGDSALYLCASSLVSGQGGDTFGSGTRLTVV.

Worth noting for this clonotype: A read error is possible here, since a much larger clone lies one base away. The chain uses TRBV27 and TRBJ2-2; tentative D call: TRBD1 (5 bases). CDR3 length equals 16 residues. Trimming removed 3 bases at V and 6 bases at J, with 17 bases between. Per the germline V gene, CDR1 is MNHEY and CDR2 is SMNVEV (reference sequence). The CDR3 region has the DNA TGTGCCAGCAGTTTGGTGGCAGGGAATCTTGCCGGGGAGCTGTTTTTT. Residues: CASSLVAGNLAGELFF.

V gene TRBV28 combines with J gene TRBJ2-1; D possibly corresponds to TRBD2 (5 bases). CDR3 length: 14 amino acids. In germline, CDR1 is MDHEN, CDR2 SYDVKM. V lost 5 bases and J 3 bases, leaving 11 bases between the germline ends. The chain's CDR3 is CASSKGELYNEQFF. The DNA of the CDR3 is TGTGCCAGCAGTAAGGGAGAACTCTACAATGAGCAGTTCTTC.

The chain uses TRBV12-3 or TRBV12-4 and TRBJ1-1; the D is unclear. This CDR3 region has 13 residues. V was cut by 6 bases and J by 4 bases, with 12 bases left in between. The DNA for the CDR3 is TGTGCCAGCAGGACAAGCCAGGTCACTGAAGCTTTCTTT. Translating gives CASRTSQVTEAFF.